These T cell receptor beta chains were read from a single sample in a study of blood T cell repertoires in COVID-19. Produced via immunoSEQ multiplex PCR; TCRdb's table is partial and in-frame only. The data show around 230,000 clones, approximately 82% seen once. Sequencing used peripheral blood. Receptor source: a woman in her forties or fifties with acute or convalescent COVID-19. Each CDR3 is given with its conserved first and last residue. D genes are given only for firm matches. The listing skips clone size in some rows; elsewhere it reads once, few, many or a size class.

D gene: TRBD2; clone size: .; V gene: TRBV7-6; J gene: TRBJ2-1; CDR3 protein: CASSLSLAGGNEQFF; CDR3 DNA: TGTGCCAGCAGCTTATCCCTAGCGGGAGGGAATGAGCAGTTCTTC
D gene: TRBD2; clone size: .; V gene: TRBV5-8; J gene: TRBJ2-1; CDR3 protein: CASSRSGLAGGEQFF; CDR3 DNA: TGTGCCAGCAGCCGATCGGGACTAGCGGGTGGCGAGCAGTTCTTC
D gene: TRBD2; clone size: .; V gene: TRBV3-1/TRBV3-2; J gene: TRBJ2-7; CDR3 protein: CASSLTSDPYEQYF; CDR3 DNA: TGTGCCAGCAGCCTCACTAGCGATCCCTACGAGCAGTACTTC
D gene: TRBD2; clone size: once; V gene: TRBV19; J gene: TRBJ2-1; CDR3 protein: CASSLAGRGYNEQFF; CDR3 DNA: TGTGCCAGTAGCCTAGCCGGGAGGGGCTACAATGAGCAGTTCTTC
D gene: .; clone size: .; V gene: TRBV7-9; J gene: TRBJ1-1; CDR3 protein: CASMRGTLTEAFF; CDR3 DNA: TGTGCCAGCATGCGGGGGACTTTAACTGAAGCTTTCTTT
D gene: TRBD1; clone size: .; V gene: TRBV27; J gene: TRBJ1-5; CDR3 protein: CASSFRQPDRVSNQPQHF; CDR3 DNA: TGTGCCAGCAGTTTCCGCCAACCCGACAGGGTTAGCAATCAGCCCCAGCATTTT
D gene: TRBD1; clone size: .; V gene: TRBV7-6; J gene: TRBJ2-5; CDR3 protein: CASSNPGTGEETQYF; CDR3 DNA: TGTGCCAGCAGCAATCCCGGGACAGGGGAGGAGACCCAGTACTTC
D gene: .; clone size: once; V gene: TRBV24-1; J gene: TRBJ2-1; CDR3 protein: CATSDSKHTRVPNEQFF; CDR3 DNA: TGTGCCACCAGTGACTCTAAACATACCAGGGTTCCTAATGAGCAGTTCTTC
D gene: .; clone size: .; V gene: TRBV20-1; J gene: TRBJ2-3; CDR3 protein: CSASPSLDTQYF; CDR3 DNA: TGCAGTGCTAGTCCGAGTCTAGATACGCAGTATTTT
D gene: .; clone size: .; V gene: TRBV28; J gene: TRBJ1-2; CDR3 protein: CASSFGPGYGYTF; CDR3 DNA: TGTGCCAGCAGTTTCGGTCCAGGCTATGGCTACACCTTC
D gene: .; clone size: few; V gene: TRBV5-1; J gene: TRBJ2-7; CDR3 protein: CASSLSPLGYRVDEQYF; CDR3 DNA: TGCGCCAGCAGCTTGAGTCCTCTGGGGTACAGGGTGGACGAGCAGTACTTC
D gene: TRBD1; clone size: .; V gene: TRBV5-6; J gene: TRBJ1-1; CDR3 protein: CASSSGTANTEAFF; CDR3 DNA: TGTGCCAGCAGCTCCGGGACAGCGAACACTGAAGCTTTCTTT
D gene: .; clone size: .; V gene: TRBV7-6; J gene: TRBJ2-1; CDR3 protein: CASSFRTKTSSYNEQFF; CDR3 DNA: TGTGCCAGCAGCTTCCGGACTAAAACGAGCTCCTACAATGAGCAGTTCTTC
D gene: TRBD2; clone size: .; V gene: TRBV19; J gene: TRBJ2-7; CDR3 protein: CASSMPPPSGLSYEQYF; CDR3 DNA: TGTGCCAGTAGTATGCCCCCCCCTAGCGGACTCTCCTACGAGCAGTACTTC
D gene: .; clone size: once; V gene: TRBV27; J gene: TRBJ1-3; CDR3 protein: CASSLDSSSGNTIYF; CDR3 DNA: TGTGCCAGCAGTTTAGACAGTAGCTCTGGAAACACCATATATTTT
D gene: .; clone size: .; V gene: TRBV11-2; J gene: TRBJ1-1; CDR3 protein: CASSRRRDTEAFF; CDR3 DNA: TGTGCCAGCAGCCGGCGTCGGGATACTGAAGCTTTCTTT
D gene: TRBD1; clone size: .; V gene: TRBV19; J gene: TRBJ2-6; CDR3 protein: CASMVTSGGSGANVLTF; CDR3 DNA: TGTGCCAGTATGGTCACATCAGGGGGCTCCGGGGCCAACGTCCTGACTTTC
D gene: .; clone size: .; V gene: TRBV5-1; J gene: TRBJ2-7; CDR3 protein: CASSLGGRGGEQYF; CDR3 DNA: TGCGCCAGCAGCTTGGGAGGCAGGGGTGGCGAGCAGTACTTC
D gene: .; clone size: .; V gene: TRBV9; J gene: TRBJ1-2; CDR3 protein: CASSSGKSGGYTF; CDR3 DNA: TGTGCCAGCAGCTCTGGAAAGTCGGGAGGCTACACCTTC
D gene: .; clone size: .; V gene: TRBV29-1; J gene: TRBJ2-7; CDR3 protein: CSVLDGLGAYEQYF; CDR3 DNA: TGCAGCGTGCTCGACGGTCTAGGGGCCTACGAGCAGTACTTC
D gene: .; clone size: .; V gene: TRBV11-3; J gene: TRBJ1-1; CDR3 protein: CASSPGGGTEAFF; CDR3 DNA: TGTGCCAGCAGCCCCGGGGGAGGCACTGAAGCTTTCTTT
D gene: .; clone size: .; V gene: TRBV25-1; J gene: TRBJ1-1; CDR3 protein: CASSEYSLRAEAFF; CDR3 DNA: TGTGCCAGCAGTGAATATAGCCTGAGGGCTGAAGCTTTCTTT
D gene: .; clone size: .; V gene: TRBV5-4; J gene: TRBJ2-1; CDR3 protein: CASSSPPGNEQFF; CDR3 DNA: TGTGCCAGCAGCAGCCCCCCGGGGAATGAGCAGTTCTTC
D gene: TRBD2; clone size: .; V gene: TRBV7-9; J gene: TRBJ2-7; CDR3 protein: CASSLVGSGRFYEQYF; CDR3 DNA: TGTGCCAGCAGCTTAGTGGGAAGCGGGAGGTTCTACGAGCAGTACTTC
D gene: .; clone size: .; V gene: TRBV9; J gene: TRBJ2-5; CDR3 protein: CASSGGRADKRETQYF; CDR3 DNA: TGTGCCAGCAGCGGGGGGCGAGCGGATAAGAGAGAGACCCAGTACTTC
D gene: .; clone size: .; V gene: TRBV3-1/TRBV3-2; J gene: TRBJ2-4; CDR3 protein: CASSQNDAIASIAKNIQYF; CDR3 DNA: TGTGCCAGCAGCCAAAATGACGCTATAGCGAGCATAGCCAAAAACATTCAGTACTTC
D gene: TRBD2; clone size: .; V gene: TRBV5-8; J gene: TRBJ2-5; CDR3 protein: CASSFGLDQETQYF; CDR3 DNA: TGTGCCAGCAGCTTCGGACTAGATCAAGAGACCCAGTACTTC
D gene: .; clone size: .; V gene: TRBV12-2; J gene: TRBJ1-6; CDR3 protein: CASRPDRGSSSPLHF; CDR3 DNA: TGTGCAAGTCGCCCGGACAGGGGGTCGTCTTCACCCCTCCACTTT
D gene: TRBD1; clone size: .; V gene: TRBV7-2; J gene: TRBJ2-7; CDR3 protein: CASGRQGLDEQYF; CDR3 DNA: TGTGCCAGCGGGAGACAGGGCTTAGACGAGCAGTACTTC
D gene: TRBD2; clone size: .; V gene: TRBV19; J gene: TRBJ2-2; CDR3 protein: CASNGLATNTGELFF; CDR3 DNA: TGTGCCAGTAATGGACTAGCGACTAACACCGGGGAGCTGTTTTTT
D gene: .; clone size: .; V gene: TRBV24-1; J gene: TRBJ2-3; CDR3 protein: CATSDRWATDTQYF; CDR3 DNA: TGTGCCACCAGTGATCGCTGGGCCACAGATACGCAGTATTTT
D gene: TRBD2; clone size: .; V gene: TRBV28; J gene: TRBJ2-1; CDR3 protein: CASSSIGRSSSSWVAGGQFF; CDR3 DNA: TGTGCCAGCAGTTCGATCGGGAGGAGCTCGAGCTCGTGGGTTGCTGGCGGGCAGTTCTTC
D gene: .; clone size: .; V gene: TRBV18; J gene: TRBJ2-3; CDR3 protein: CASSPYRADTQYF; CDR3 DNA: TGTGCCAGCTCACCATACAGGGCAGATACGCAGTATTTT
D gene: .; clone size: .; V gene: TRBV13; J gene: TRBJ2-3; CDR3 protein: CASSPTGLSGSRREDTQYF; CDR3 DNA: TGTGCCAGCAGCCCCACGGGGCTATCGGGGTCGCGGAGGGAAGATACGCAGTATTTT
D gene: .; clone size: .; V gene: TRBV28; J gene: TRBJ2-6; CDR3 protein: CASGVSSGANVLTF; CDR3 DNA: TGTGCCAGCGGTGTGAGCTCTGGGGCCAACGTCCTGACTTTC
D gene: TRBD1; clone size: .; V gene: TRBV11-2; J gene: TRBJ1-6; CDR3 protein: CASSLGYRGGYNSPLHF; CDR3 DNA: TGTGCCAGCAGCTTGGGGTACAGGGGCGGCTATAATTCACCCCTCCACTTT
D gene: TRBD1; clone size: few; V gene: TRBV27; J gene: TRBJ1-2; CDR3 protein: CASSLSTGSYGYTF; CDR3 DNA: TGTGCCAGCAGTTTATCGACAGGGAGCTATGGCTACACCTTC
D gene: .; clone size: .; V gene: TRBV9; J gene: TRBJ2-2; CDR3 protein: CASSGQTETTGELFF; CDR3 DNA: TGTGCCAGCAGCGGGCAAACAGAGACCACCGGGGAGCTGTTTTTT
D gene: .; clone size: .; V gene: TRBV6-1; J gene: TRBJ1-3; CDR3 protein: CASSERGRTDTIYF; CDR3 DNA: TGTGCCAGCAGTGAAAGGGGTAGGACAGACACCATATATTTT
D gene: .; clone size: .; V gene: TRBV5-1; J gene: TRBJ2-5; CDR3 protein: CASSLASGRETQYF; CDR3 DNA: TGCGCCAGCAGCTTGGCTTCCGGTCGGGAGACCCAGTACTTC
D gene: TRBD2; clone size: .; V gene: TRBV28; J gene: TRBJ2-1; CDR3 protein: CASRRLAGPYNEQFF; CDR3 DNA: TGTGCCAGCAGACGACTAGCGGGGCCGTACAATGAGCAGTTCTTC
D gene: .; clone size: .; V gene: TRBV6-5; J gene: TRBJ1-5; CDR3 protein: CASSRVSVDQPQHF; CDR3 DNA: TGTGCCAGCAGCAGGGTGTCGGTGGATCAGCCCCAGCATTTT
D gene: .; clone size: .; V gene: TRBV27; J gene: TRBJ1-2; CDR3 protein: CASSSPGQGYGYTF; CDR3 DNA: TGTGCCAGCAGTTCCCCGGGACAAGGCTATGGCTACACCTTC
D gene: TRBD1; clone size: .; V gene: TRBV7-9; J gene: TRBJ1-1; CDR3 protein: CASSPDRGEAFF; CDR3 DNA: TGTGCCAGCAGCCCGGACAGGGGGGAAGCTTTCTTT